This T cell receptor (beta chain) derives from a study of CD8 T cells in Susac syndrome. Across the study: The sequenced Susac syndrome patients included more than five who had clinically active disease and about 8 who were in remission. General study results and limits: Within Susac syndrome CD4+ T cell repertoires, clonal expansion was not evident.

Note on this clonotype: No antigen is known for it.

Unmatched junction bases numbered 9, after V lost 4 bases and J lost 7 bases. The germline V gene has CDR1 SQVTM and CDR2 ANQGSEA. The CDR3 runs 14 residues. RNA was extracted with the RNeasy kit, and a quantity of roughly 0.45 to 1 ug was reverse transcribed using random hexamers. An immunoSEQ multiplex PCR amplified TCR beta CDR3 over 54 Vbeta and 13 Jbeta. TCRdb ran MiXCR on the immunoSEQ multiplex PCR reads and lists one entry per CDR3 protein. The sample holds tens of thousands of distinct CDR3 sequences, about 95% seen once. The chain recombines TRBV29-1 with TRBJ1-4; 7 nucleotides align to TRBD1. This TCR derives from a human donor with Susac syndrome. Sequences were obtained from CD4+ T cells from PBMCs. The CDR3 region has the DNA TGCAGCGTTGGGGCAGGGGGTCGATTTGAAAAACTGTTTTTT. Its translation is CSVGAGGRFEKLFF. The full variable domain, completed using reference TRBV29-1 and TRBJ1-4, is SAVISQKPSRDICQRGTSLTIQCQVDSQVTMMFWYRQQPGQSLTLIATANQGSEATYESGFVIDKFPISRPNLTFSTLTVSNMSPEDSSIYLCSVGAGGRFEKLFFGSGTQLSVL.